Each of the 24 T cell receptor beta chains below was sequenced from the same sample in a study of tumor-infiltrating lymphocytes in primary liver carcinoma. Germline DNA was also extracted, and blood RNA was taken from unsorted whole blood. Constant-region priming of 500 ng total RNA yielded TCR beta cDNA. TCR beta libraries came from three nested multiplex PCR rounds using slightly modified ARM-PCR. The two initial PCR rounds, around 11 cycles each, used TRBV1-TRBV30 forward and C-beta reverse primers. MiXCR, run by TCRdb on the multiplex PCR reads, gives a single entry per CDR3 protein. The sample carries just over 300,000 distinct CDR3 sequences, 58% recorded once. Source material: peripheral blood. Every receptor here comes from a young woman with primary liver carcinoma and hepatitis B virus infection.

There are many counts of this clonotype. V is TRBV11-3 and J is TRBJ2-7, with D hard to call. The CDR3 runs to 14 residues. CDR1 and CDR2 from the germline V gene are SGHNT and YENEEA. Deletions cut 0 bases from V and 0 bases from J, with 6 bases between. The CDR3 DNA sequence: TGTGCCAGCAGCTTAGACGGCCACTCCTACGAGCAGTACTTC. This codes for CASSLDGHSYEQYF.

This rearrangement joins TRBV11-2 to TRBJ1-6; D is uncertain. Germline assignment: CDR1 SGHAT and CDR2 FQNNGV. V dropped 9 bases and J dropped 2 bases, with 17 bases sitting between them. This CDR3 spans 16 amino acids. CDR3: CARSPGFWTYNSPLHF. CDR3 coding DNA: TGTGCCAGAAGTCCGGGTTTCTGGACCTATAATTCACCCCTCCACTTT.

Turning to this clonotype: A much larger clone differs from this one at a single base, so this may be a read error. The J gene is TRBJ2-7, the V gene TRBV12-5; D is possibly TRBD2 (10 bases). Germline V gene data show CDR1 as LGHNT and CDR2 as FRNRAP. CDR3 size: 18 residues. V was shortened by 6 bases and J by 3 bases, with 27 bases between the two germline ends. CDR3 DNA: TGTGCTAGTGGACACGGACAGGGGTCTAGCGGGGGTTACTACGAGCAGTACTTC. Encoded protein: CASGHGQGSSGGYYEQYF.

The chain uses TRBV20-1 and TRBJ2-7, with D possibly being TRBD1 (6 bases). CDR1 is DFQATT and CDR2 is SNEGSKA in the germline V gene (reference sequence). CDR3 length: 15 residues. Trimming pared 0 bases from V and 3 bases from J, leaving 15 bases between. CDR3 residues: CSAREFRGHLYEQYF. The CDR3 bases are TGCAGTGCTAGAGAATTTCGGGGACACCTCTACGAGCAGTACTTC.

This rearrangement joins TRBV12-3 or TRBV12-4 to TRBJ2-7, with TRBD2 matching 7 bases. CDR3 length: 14 residues. Trimming cost V 10 bases and J 5 bases; bases outside gene matches: 14. The DNA of the CDR3 is TGTGCCAATAGTTTTGGCGGGGGTCATGACGAGCAGTACTTC. Its protein product is CANSFGGGHDEQYF.

Concerning this clonotype: Since a much larger clone is just one base distant, this may be a read error. This rearrangement joins TRBV6-5 to TRBJ2-5; D gene unclear. This CDR3 spans 15 amino acids. Germline CDR1 reads MNHEY; CDR2 reads SVGAGI. V was pared by 5 bases and J by 2 bases, with 15 bases between. CDR3: CASSLSGVKQETQYF. The CDR3 coding sequence is TGTGCCAGCAGTCTTTCTGGGGTGAAGCAAGAGACCCAGTACTTC.

This clonotype has ten or more counts. V usage is TRBV11-2 and J usage is TRBJ2-1; possibly TRBD2 for D (6 bases). The V gene's germline CDR1 is SGHAT and CDR2 FQNNGV. Trimming pared 5 bases from V and 9 bases from J, leaving 20 bases between. This CDR3 contains 15 residues. The chain's CDR3 is CASSHRTWGVTEQFF. In DNA, the CDR3 is TGTGCCAGCAGCCACCGGACTTGGGGGGTCACTGAGCAGTTCTTC.

This clonotype was seen at least ten times. CDR3 in DNA: TGTGCCAGCAGTTACGGGGGGGACACAGATACGCAGTATTTT. Encoded protein: CASSYGGDTDTQYF. J is TRBJ2-3 and V is TRBV6-5; 7 nucleotides line up with TRBD2. Per the germline V gene, CDR1 is MNHEY and CDR2 is SVGAGI. V shed 2 bases and J 2 bases; nucleotides not matched to a gene: 1. The CDR3 loop spans 14 amino acids.

This clonotype was recorded at least ten times. The V call is TRBV12-3 or TRBV12-4, the J call TRBJ1-5, with TRBD1 matching 8 bases. This CDR3 is built from 16 residues. V dropped 3 bases and J dropped 4; count of bases not matched to a gene: 8. In DNA form, the CDR3 reads TGTGCCAGCAGTTTGGGCGGCAGGGGGCTTAATCAGCCCCAGCATTTT. Translating gives CASSLGGRGLNQPQHF.

A word on this clonotype: Just one base apart from a much larger clone, this may be a read error. The V and J genes are TRBV6-2 or TRBV6-3 and TRBJ1-1, with 8 nucleotides matching TRBD1. The germline CDR1 and CDR2 sequences are MNHEY and SVGEGT. J gave up 1 base and V 7 bases, and 2 bases lay outside the gene matches. This CDR3 is 13 amino acids long. This CDR3 reads CASNGQGNTEAFF. The CDR3, as DNA: TGTGCCAGCAATGGACAGGGGAACACTGAAGCTTTCTTT.

V and J are TRBV30 and TRBJ2-1; D is possibly TRBD2 (6 bases). V dropped 4 bases and J dropped 5 bases, with 18 bases sitting between them. The CDR3 totals 15 residues. Germline CDR1 is GTSNPN and CDR2 is SVGIG (reference sequence). Written as DNA, the CDR3 is TGTGCCTGGAACGGGGACTTTTCATTTAACAATGAGCAGTTCTTC. Protein: CAWNGDFSFNNEQFF.

This clonotype was counted a few times. J is TRBJ2-4 and V is TRBV28; no firm D call. CDR1 and CDR2 from the germline V gene are MDHEN and SYDVKM. V was shortened by 10 bases and J by 8 bases, with 12 bases between the two germline ends. This CDR3 contains 11 residues. CDR3: CATNRLDIQYF. CDR3 sequence (DNA): TGTGCCACCAACCGACTTGACATTCAGTACTTC.

This chain connects TRBV29-1 to TRBJ2-7; the match to TRBD2 covers 9 bases. The CDR3 runs to 12 residues. After removal of 5 bases from V and 10 bases from J, the junction contained 9 bases not matched to a gene. The germline V gene has CDR1 SQVTM and CDR2 ANQGSEA. CDR3 nucleotide sequence: TGCAGCGTTACATCGACTAGCGGCGCTCAGTACTTC. Translation: CSVTSTSGAQYF.

Worth noting for this clonotype: It may be a read error: a sequence one base away is much more abundant. The J gene is TRBJ2-2, the V gene TRBV5-1; 7 bases map to TRBD2. Germline lookup yields CDR1 SGHRS and CDR2 YFSETQ. The CDR3 length is 15 residues. The V and J ends lost 0 bases and 4 bases, in that order; junction bases with no gene match: 3. CDR3: CASSLASGITGELFF. DNA of the CDR3: TGCGCCAGCAGCTTGGCCAGCGGGATCACCGGGGAGCTGTTTTTT.

This clonotype showed up just a few times. The chain is built from TRBV6-2 or TRBV6-3 and TRBJ1-5, with 9 bases lining up with TRBD1. The CDR3 covers 17 residues. The V gene end was trimmed by 4 bases and the J gene end by 7 bases; junction bases not matched to a gene: 14. CDR1 and CDR2 (germline): MNHEY, SVGEGT. For the CDR3, the DNA is TGTGCCAGCAGTTTTCCTACCGGGACAGGGTTTAGGCAGCCCCAGCATTTT. It encodes CASSFPTGTGFRQPQHF.

This clonotype occurred many times. The V and J genes are TRBV4-2 and TRBJ2-3; D could derive from TRBD1 or TRBD2 (5 bases each). V shed 1 base and J shed 6 bases, with 14 bases lying between them. CDR1 is LGHNA and CDR2 is YNFKEQ in the germline V gene. The CDR3 covers 15 residues. The CDR3 is CASSQVGTPPDTQYF. DNA for the CDR3: TGTGCCAGCAGCCAAGTCGGGACCCCCCCGGATACGCAGTATTTT.

This clonotype has at least ten counts. The rearrangement uses TRBV5-6 and TRBJ2-2; 8 nucleotides agree with TRBD1. The CDR3 length is 16 residues. CDR1 SGHDT and CDR2 YYEEEE come from the germline V gene. V dropped 5 bases and J dropped 1; count of bases not matched to a gene: 7. In nucleotides, the CDR3 is TGTGCCAGCAGGACGGGGACAGGACGGAACACCGGGGAGCTGTTTTTT. This encodes CASRTGTGRNTGELFF.

This clonotype was found a few times. CDR3 sequence reads: CASSLGLGEGYGYTF. CDR3 bases: TGTGCCAGCAGTTTAGGTTTGGGAGAAGGTTATGGCTACACCTTC. The chain uses TRBV12-3 or TRBV12-4 and TRBJ1-2; D call uncertain. V was clipped by 1 base and J by 5 bases, with 14 bases between them. This CDR3 comprises 15 residues.

By share of the sample, this clonotype is medium-sized (0.01 to 0.1%). The V call is TRBV12-3 or TRBV12-4, the J call TRBJ2-5, with D perhaps TRBD2 (5 bases). CDR3 length: 14 amino acids. Trimming took 4 bases from V and 1 from J, leaving 10 bases between them. Written as DNA, the CDR3 is TGTGCCAGCAGTTACCCGGACTCCCAAGAGACCCAGTACTTC. It encodes CASSYPDSQETQYF.

This clonotype was seen just once. The chain couples TRBV29-1 to TRBJ2-7; the D gene is possibly TRBD1 (5 bases). CDR1 SQVTM and CDR2 ANQGSEA come from the germline V gene. The CDR3 length is 15 residues. The CDR3 nucleotides read TGCAACGTACGCCCTTCCAGGGTCAAGTCCTACGAGCAGTACTTC. It codes for CNVRPSRVKSYEQYF.

Comment on this clonotype: A clone one base away is much larger, so this may be a read error. J is TRBJ2-1 and V is TRBV6-5; 13 bases are a match to TRBD2. Germline V lookup: CDR1 MNHEY, CDR2 SVGAGI. The CDR3 has 16 amino acids. The CDR3 spells CASSLRTSGGYNEPFF. CDR3 in DNA: TGTGCCAGCAGTCTCCGGACTAGCGGGGGCTACAATGAGCCGTTCTTC.

CDR3 in amino acids: CASSVGGLQNGGSEQYF. The CDR3, as DNA: TGCGCCAGCAGCGTGGGGGGACTCCAGAATGGAGGTTCCGAGCAGTACTTC. The chain couples TRBV5-1 to TRBJ2-7; a weak D match, TRBD2 (6 bases). Germline V gives CDR1 SGHRS, CDR2 YFSETQ. V dropped 4 bases and J dropped 6 bases, with 26 bases sitting between them. The CDR3 runs to 17 residues.

The V gene is TRBV6-1, the J gene TRBJ1-1; unclear D gene. CDR1 is MNHNS, CDR2 SASEGT, per germline. The CDR3 contains 13 residues. Deletions cut 4 bases from V and 0 bases from J, with 6 bases between. As DNA, the CDR3 is TGTGCCAGCAGTGCCAAGATGAACACTGAAGCTTTCTTT. Translation: CASSAKMNTEAFF.

V is TRBV7-9 and J is TRBJ2-3, with TRBD2 identical over 13 bases. V was pared by 5 bases and J by 11 bases, with 16 bases of the junction left unmatched. Per the germline V gene, CDR1 is SEHNR and CDR2 is FQNEAQ (reference sequence). CDR3 length: 17 residues. CDR3 in amino acids: CASSGGGLAGSSSGQYF. The CDR3, as DNA: TGTGCCAGCAGCGGGGGGGGACTAGCGGGATCCTCGTCGGGGCAGTATTTT. Full variable domain (rest looked up from reference TRBV7-9 and TRBJ2-3): DTGVSQNPRHKITKRGQNVTFRCDPISEHNRLYWYRQTLGQGPEFLTYFQNEAQLEKSRLLSDRFSAERPKGSFSTLEIQRTEQGDSAMYLCASSGGGLAGSSSGQYFGPGTRLTVL.